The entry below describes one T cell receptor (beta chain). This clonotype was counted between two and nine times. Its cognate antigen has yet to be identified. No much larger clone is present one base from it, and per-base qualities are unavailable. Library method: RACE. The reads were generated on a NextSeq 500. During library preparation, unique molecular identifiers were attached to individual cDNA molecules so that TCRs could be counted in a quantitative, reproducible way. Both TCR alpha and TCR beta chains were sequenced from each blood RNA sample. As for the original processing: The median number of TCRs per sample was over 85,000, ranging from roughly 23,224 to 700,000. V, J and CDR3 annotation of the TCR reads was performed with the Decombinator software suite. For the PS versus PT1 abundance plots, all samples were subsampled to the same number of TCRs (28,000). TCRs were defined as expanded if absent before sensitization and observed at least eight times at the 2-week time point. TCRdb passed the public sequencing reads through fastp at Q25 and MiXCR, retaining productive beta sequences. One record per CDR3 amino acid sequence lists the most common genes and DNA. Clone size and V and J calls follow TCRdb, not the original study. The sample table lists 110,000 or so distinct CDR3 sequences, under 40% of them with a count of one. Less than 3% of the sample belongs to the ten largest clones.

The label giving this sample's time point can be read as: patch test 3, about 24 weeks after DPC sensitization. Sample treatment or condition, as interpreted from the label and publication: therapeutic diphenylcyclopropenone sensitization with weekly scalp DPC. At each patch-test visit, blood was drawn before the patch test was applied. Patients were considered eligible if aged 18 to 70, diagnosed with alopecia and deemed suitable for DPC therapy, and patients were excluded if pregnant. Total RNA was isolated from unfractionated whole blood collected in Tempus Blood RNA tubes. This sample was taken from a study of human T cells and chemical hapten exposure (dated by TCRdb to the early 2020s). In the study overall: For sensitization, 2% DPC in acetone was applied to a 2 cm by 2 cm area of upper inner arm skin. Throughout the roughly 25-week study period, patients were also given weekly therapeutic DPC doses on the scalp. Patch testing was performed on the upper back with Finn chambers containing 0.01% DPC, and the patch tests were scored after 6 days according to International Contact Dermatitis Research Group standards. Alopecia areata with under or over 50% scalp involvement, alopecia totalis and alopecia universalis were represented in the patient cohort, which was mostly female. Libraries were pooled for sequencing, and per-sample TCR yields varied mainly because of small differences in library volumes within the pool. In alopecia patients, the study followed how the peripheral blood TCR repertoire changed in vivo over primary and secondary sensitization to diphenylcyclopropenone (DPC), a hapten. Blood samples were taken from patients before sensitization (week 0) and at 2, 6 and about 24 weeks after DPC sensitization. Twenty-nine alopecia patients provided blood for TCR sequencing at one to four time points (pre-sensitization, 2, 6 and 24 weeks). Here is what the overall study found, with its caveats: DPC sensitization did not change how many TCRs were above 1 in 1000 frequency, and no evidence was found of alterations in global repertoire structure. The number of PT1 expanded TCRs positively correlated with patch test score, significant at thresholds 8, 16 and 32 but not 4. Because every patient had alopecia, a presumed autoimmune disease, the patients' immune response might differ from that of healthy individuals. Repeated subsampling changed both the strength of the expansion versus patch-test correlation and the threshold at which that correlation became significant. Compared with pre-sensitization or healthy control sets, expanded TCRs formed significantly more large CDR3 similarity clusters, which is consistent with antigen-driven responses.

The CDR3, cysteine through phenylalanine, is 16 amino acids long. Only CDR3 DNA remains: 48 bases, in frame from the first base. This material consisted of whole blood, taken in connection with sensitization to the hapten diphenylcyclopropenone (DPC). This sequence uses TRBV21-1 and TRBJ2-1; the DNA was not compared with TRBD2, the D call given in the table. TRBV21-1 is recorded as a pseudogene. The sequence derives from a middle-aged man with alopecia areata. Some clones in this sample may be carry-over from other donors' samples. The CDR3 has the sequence CASSPRFSGKYNEQFF. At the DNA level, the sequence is TGTGCCAGCAGCCCCCGGTTTAGCGGAAAATACAATGAGCAGTTCTTC.